The TCR beta chain under discussion was sequenced for a study of CD49a tissue-resident CD8 T cells in human skin (dated by TCRdb to 2015 to 2018). General notes on the study: The study looked at subsets of tissue-resident memory CD8+ T cells in human skin, with the subsets defined by expression of CD49a, CD69 and CD103.

Library generation was performed with the immunoSEQ multiplex PCR assay. The published analysis was carried out like this. TCR V beta family usage frequencies were compared across the sorted blood, dermal and epidermal CD8+ T cell populations. Imported from immuneACCESS, the table was reduced by TCRdb to in-frame sequences with V and J called. These copies leave out some clones; in studies compared against another copy, an unresolved V gene accounts for under half, and the cause of the remainder is not known. V and J calls and clone size follow that table, whereas D and trimming were derived from the DNA. Present in this sample are roughly 1,200 clones, around 81% of which were seen just once. In total, the top ten clones hold more than 8.5% of the sample. Via the germline V gene, CDR1 is LGHNA and CDR2 YSLEER. The CDR3 has 16 amino acids, counting the end cysteine and phenylalanine. Only the CDR3 DNA is retained, 48 bases long and in frame from the first base. Here V drops 6 bases and J drops 0 bases, and the junction holds 2 bases not matched to any gene.

Notes on this clone: Its antigen is unknown. Per-base qualities were not stored, and no clone one base away is much larger.

For a few healthy donors, CD8+ T cells were sorted from blood, dermis and epidermis, and the TCR beta CDR3 regions of these cells were analysed. All TCR-sequenced donors were healthy individuals, and each provided both blood and skin samples. Sorting was used to isolate CD8+ T cell populations ahead of TCR beta sequencing. Before any analysis of T cells, the skin was split into dermal and epidermal compartments. This clonotype originated in a human donor in good health. The specimen was CD103- CD8+ T cells sorted from skin dermis. The chain is encoded by TRBV4-3 joined to TRBJ2-2; a stretch of 12 junction bases matches TRBD2. The CDR3 amino acid sequence is: CASRLAGGANTGELFF. Read as DNA, the sequence is TGCGCCAGCAGGCTAGCGGGAGGGGCGAACACCGGGGAGCTGTTTTTT.